The next 8 T cell receptor beta chains were all read from a single sample in a study of PD-L1 blockade in urothelial cancer (dated by TCRdb to about 2017). In light of the paper, this sample's time point label describes: peripheral blood 6 weeks after treatment start. Library construction relied on the immunoSEQ multiplex PCR assay. In TCRdb, the immuneACCESS table is reduced to in-frame sequences with V and J assigned. These tables do not hold every clone; where another copy was compared, an unresolved V gene accounts for under half, and the others remain unexplained. In this sample the table shows about 48,000 clones, 65% to 85% of which occur a single time. Approximately 8.8% of the sample comes from the top ten. The sequenced sample was PBMCs, obtained around atezolizumab (anti-PD-L1) treatment. The source of these receptors is a man between 70 and 80 years old with urothelial cancer.

This clone was seen only once. The chain has TRBV5-1 and TRBJ2-3, with TRBD2 identical over 9 bases. The V gene end was trimmed by 4 bases and the J gene end by 2 bases; junction bases not matched to a gene: 5. CDR1 is SGHRS, CDR2 YFSETQ, per germline. This CDR3 is built from 15 residues. DNA of the CDR3: TGCGCCAGCAGCCCGACTAGCGGAGTCACAGATACGCAGTATTTT. It translates to CASSPTSGVTDTQYF.

This clone was observed a handful of times. V gene TRBV5-1 combines with J gene TRBJ1-2; 9 nucleotides align to TRBD1. The CDR3 runs 13 residues. Trimming removed 4 bases from V and 8 bases from J; junction bases left unmatched: 6. Germline V lookup: CDR1 SGHRS, CDR2 YFSETQ. The CDR3 spells CASSPGQGKGYTF. DNA of the CDR3: TGCGCCAGCAGCCCCGGACAGGGGAAAGGCTACACCTTC.

This chain links TRBV29-1 with TRBJ2-5; 7 bases align to TRBD1. From germline, CDR1 is SQVTM and CDR2 ANQGSEA. This CDR3 has 14 residues. V trimming: 4 bases; J trimming: 4 bases; junction bases outside the gene matches: 9. CDR3 sequence: CSVVEGAWAETQYF. The CDR3 coding sequence is TGCAGCGTTGTAGAGGGGGCGTGGGCAGAGACCCAGTACTTC.

This clone was counted only a few times. This rearrangement joins TRBV9 to TRBJ1-1, with D possibly TRBD1 on 5 matching bases. Germline V lookup: CDR1 SGDLS, CDR2 YYNGEE. The CDR3 sequence is 16 residues long. Trimming took off 5 bases at V and 1 base at J, with 18 bases between the two ends. CDR3 sequence reads: CASSQTPGWTNTEAFF. The CDR3 DNA sequence: TGTGCCAGCAGTCAAACCCCAGGGTGGACGAACACTGAAGCTTTCTTT.

The chain carries TRBV10-2 and TRBJ1-3, with D maybe TRBD1 (5 bases). The V end lost 6 bases, the J end lost 3 bases, and 18 bases lay between the germline ends. The germline V gene encodes CDR1 WSHSY and CDR2 SAAADI. This CDR3 has 16 amino acids. Written as DNA, the CDR3 is TGCGCCAGCAGGAGCCGGGGGGAAAGGGATGGAAACACCATATATTTT. Translating gives CASRSRGERDGNTIYF.

This chain uses TRBV28 with TRBJ2-7, with D perhaps matching TRBD2 (5 bases). Germline lookup yields CDR1 MDHEN and CDR2 SYDVKM. The length of the CDR3 is 17 residues. V shed 3 bases and J shed 1 base, with 19 bases lying between them. In nucleotides, the CDR3 is TGTGCCAGCAGTTTGGGCCCCGAACTCACGGGGTCCTACGAGCAGTACTTC. It is translated as CASSLGPELTGSYEQYF.

This sequence joins TRBV14 and TRBJ2-1; 12 bases are shared with TRBD2. J gave up 8 bases and V 2 bases, and 4 bases lay outside the gene matches. The CDR3 totals 15 residues. In germline, CDR1 is SGHDN, CDR2 FVKESK. CDR3 nucleotides: TGTGCCAGCAGCCAAACTAGCGGGAGGTCCCATGAGCAGTTCTTC. It yields the protein CASSQTSGRSHEQFF.

The genes are TRBV5-1 and TRBJ2-3; the match to TRBD2 covers 9 bases. Germline CDR1 is SGHRS and CDR2 is YFSETQ. V trimming: 2 bases; J trimming: 4 bases; junction bases outside the gene matches: 2. This CDR3 contains 14 residues. CDR3 sequence: CASSFSGGADTQYF. The CDR3 bases are TGCGCCAGCAGCTTTAGCGGGGGCGCAGATACGCAGTATTTT.